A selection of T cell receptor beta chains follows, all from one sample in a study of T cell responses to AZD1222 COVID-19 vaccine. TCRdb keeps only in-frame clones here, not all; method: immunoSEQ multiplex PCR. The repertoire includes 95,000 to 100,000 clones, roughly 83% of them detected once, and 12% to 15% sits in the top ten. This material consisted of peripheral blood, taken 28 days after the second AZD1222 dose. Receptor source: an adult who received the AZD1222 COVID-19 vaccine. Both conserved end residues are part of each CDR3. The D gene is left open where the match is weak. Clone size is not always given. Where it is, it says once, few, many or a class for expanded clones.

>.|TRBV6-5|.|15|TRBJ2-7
TGTGCCAGCAGGAGCCCGGGAGAGGGGTCCTACGAGCAGTACTTC
CASRSPGEGSYEQYF
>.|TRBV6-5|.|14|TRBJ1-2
TGTGCCAGCTCCAATACAGGGACTAACTATGGCTACACCTTC
CASSNTGTNYGYTF
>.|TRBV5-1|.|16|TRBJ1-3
TGCGCCAGCAGCTCCGACGGGGGCTATTCTGGAAACACCATATATTTT
CASSSDGGYSGNTIYF
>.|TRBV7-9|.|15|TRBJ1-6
TGTGCCAGCAGCCCCGGGACAAGTCAAGGATCACCCCTCCACTTT
CASSPGTSQGSPLHF
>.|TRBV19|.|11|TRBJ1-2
TGTGCCAGTAGGACTCCCCATGGCTACACCTTC
CASRTPHGYTF
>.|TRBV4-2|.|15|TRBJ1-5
TGTGCCAGCAGCCAGGAGGGAGGGAGCAATCAGCCCCAGCATTTT
CASSQEGGSNQPQHF
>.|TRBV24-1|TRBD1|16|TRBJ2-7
TGTGCCACCAGTGACCCGACAGGGGGGAGCTCCTACGAGCAGTACTTC
CATSDPTGGSSYEQYF
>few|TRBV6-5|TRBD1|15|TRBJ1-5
TGTGCCACAACGTTAGACAGGGGTGGAAATCAGCCCCAGCATTTT
CATTLDRGGNQPQHF
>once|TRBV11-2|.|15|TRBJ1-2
TGTGCCAGCAGCTTAGGTACGCAGGGGTCACGCGGCTACACCTTC
CASSLGTQGSRGYTF
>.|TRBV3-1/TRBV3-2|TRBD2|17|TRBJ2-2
TGTGCCAGCAGCCAGACGAGCGGGGGGGATTACACCGGGGAGCTGTTTTTT
CASSQTSGGDYTGELFF
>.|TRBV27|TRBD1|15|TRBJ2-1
TGTGCCAGCAGTCATGGACAGGGGGCCTACAATGAGCAGTTCTTC
CASSHGQGAYNEQFF
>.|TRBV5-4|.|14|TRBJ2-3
TGTGCCAGCAGCTTACGCGGGACCAAAGATACGCAGTATTTT
CASSLRGTKDTQYF
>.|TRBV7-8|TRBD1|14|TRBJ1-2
TGTGCCAGCACCCCCAGGGGGTGGATCTATGGCTACACCTTC
CASTPRGWIYGYTF
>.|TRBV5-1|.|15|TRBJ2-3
TGCGCCAGCAGCTTGGCCCTTGGAGTCCCAGATACGCAGTATTTT
CASSLALGVPDTQYF
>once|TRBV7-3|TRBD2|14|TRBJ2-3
TGTGCCAGCAGCTTACAGCGGGGGAGTGATACGCAGTATTTT
CASSLQRGSDTQYF
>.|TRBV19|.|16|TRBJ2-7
TGTGCCAGTAGTATTCCTTGGGGTTCACCTGCCTACGAGCAGTACTTC
CASSIPWGSPAYEQYF
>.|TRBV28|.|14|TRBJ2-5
TGTGCCAGCAGTTTAATGACATTAAAAGAGACCCAGTACTTC
CASSLMTLKETQYF
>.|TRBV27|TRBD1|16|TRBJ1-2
TGTGCCAGCAGTTCCCAGGGACAGGGGATAGGCTATGGCTACACCTTC
CASSSQGQGIGYGYTF
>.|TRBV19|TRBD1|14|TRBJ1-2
TGTGCCAGTAGAGGAACAGGGGGTGTTTATGGCTACACCTTC
CASRGTGGVYGYTF
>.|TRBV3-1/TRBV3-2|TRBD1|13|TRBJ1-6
TGTGCCAGCAGCCCGACAGGGAATTCACCCCTCCACTTT
CASSPTGNSPLHF
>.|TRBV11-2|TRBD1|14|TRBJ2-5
TGTGCCAGCAGCCTCAGGGGGTTCCAAGAGACCCAGTACTTC
CASSLRGFQETQYF
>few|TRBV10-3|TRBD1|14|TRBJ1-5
TGTGCCACCAGACAGGGGGCCCCTAATCAGCCCCAGCATTTT
CATRQGAPNQPQHF
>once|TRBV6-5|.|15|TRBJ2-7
TGTGCCAGCAGCCGCGGGGGGCAGGGGGCCTACGAGCAGTACTTC
CASSRGGQGAYEQYF
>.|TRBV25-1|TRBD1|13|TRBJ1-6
TGTGCCAGCAGGGACAGGAATAATTCACCCCTCCACTTT
CASRDRNNSPLHF
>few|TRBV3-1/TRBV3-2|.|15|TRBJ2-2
TGTGCCAGCAGCCAAAGGGGGGCTCGGACCGGGGAGCTGTTTTTT
CASSQRGARTGELFF
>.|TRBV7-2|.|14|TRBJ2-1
TGTGCCAGCAGCTACGGGACTTGGTACAATGAGCAGTTCTTC
CASSYGTWYNEQFF
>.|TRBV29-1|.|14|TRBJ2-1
TGCAGCGCCCGCCGTGGAGCGAACTACAATGAGCAGTTCTTC
CSARRGANYNEQFF
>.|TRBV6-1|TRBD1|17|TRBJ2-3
TGTGCCAGCAGGGAAGGGTGGACAGGTAGTCTTTCAGATACGCAGTATTTT
CASREGWTGSLSDTQYF
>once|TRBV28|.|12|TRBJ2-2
TGTGCCAGCAGCCTTGGTTCCGGGGAGCTGTTTTTT
CASSLGSGELFF